A few counts support the clone carrying this TCR beta chain. Antigen specificity is unknown. Study-wide results and limits: Tumor memory CD4+ T cell TCR gene usage was found to cluster with blood and lymph node memory CD4+ cells and with lymph node naive CD4+ cells.

After constant-region reverse-primer amplification, full-length variable regions underwent semi-nested PCR with Nested Universal Primer A. TCRdb reprocessed the 5' RACE reads via MiXCR and lists one record per CDR3 protein. Here the sample spans roughly 56,000 distinct CDR3 sequences, around 30% being singletons. Looked up from germline, CDR1 is SGHTA and CDR2 is FQGNSA. V was pared by 5 bases and J by 10 bases, with 12 bases between. CDR3 length: 12 residues. The sequencing input was tumor-infiltrating naive CD4+ T cells sorted from the breast tumor. Indicated subset: naive CD4+ T cells, CD4+CD45RA+CD25-. The genes are TRBV7-2 and TRBJ2-1, with D uncertain. The TCR was taken from a female donor with breast cancer. In DNA, the CDR3 is TGTGCCAGCAGCCCGTATATTGGGGAGCAGTTCTTC. This encodes CASSPYIGEQFF.